Detailed here is one T cell receptor (beta chain). The sample originates from a study of cytomegalovirus exposure and HLA in healthy donors. Primers for the PCR totalled 60 Vbeta and 13 Jbeta. Profiling relied on immunoSEQ multiplex PCR, and the TCRdb table lists in-frame clones only, not all of them. The sample lists some 74,000 clones, around three quarters occurring once. This CDR3 spans 12 amino acids. In germline, CDR1 is SEHNR, CDR2 FQNEAQ (reference sequence). V lost 3 bases to trimming and J lost 3 bases, with 3 bases between them. The chain carries TRBV7-9 and TRBJ1-5; D remains unclear. Material for sequencing was PBMCs. The sequence derives from a male donor in good health and CMV-seronegative. For the CDR3, the DNA is TGTGCCAGCAGCTTTAACAATCAGCCCCAGCATTTT. It specifies CASSFNNQPQHF.